This TCR beta chain came from a study of control samples from healthy donors and cancer patients. This CDR3 region has 16 residues. In germline, CDR1 is MDHEN, CDR2 SYDVKM. With 3 bases clipped from V and 5 bases from J, the junction kept 11 bases outside the gene matches. Assay used: immunoSEQ multiplex PCR; TCRdb lists only in-frame clones, some missing. The sample includes 90,000 to 150,000 clones, 88% of them seen just once. This TCR was recovered from a man aged 40-55 years in good health. Sequenced material: blood. The chain joins TRBV28 to TRBJ2-5; 8 bases are shared with TRBD1. The CDR3 DNA reads as TGTGCCAGCAGTTTCACGGACAGGGTTTCGGGGGAGACCCAGTACTTC. Amino acid sequence: CASSFTDRVSGETQYF.